Listed below are T cell receptor beta chains from one sample, sequenced in a study of T cell repertoires in cytomegalovirus infection. Their cognate antigens are unknown. TCRdb fed the reads into MiXCR, producing one record per CDR3 protein. Here the sample spans some 940,000 distinct CDR3 sequences, about a third being singletons. Material: cultured CD8+ T cells from PBMCs, obtained from culture after CMV antigen stimulation. These receptor sequences come from a human donor in good health (CMV status not recorded). Some clones in this sample may be carry-over from other donors' samples. Each CDR3 is given with its conserved first and last residue. A D gene is named only where the DNA matches it firmly. For some rows the clone size is stated as once, few or many, or as a class when expanded; others skip it.

v_gene	d_gene	abundance	j_gene	CDR3aa	CDR3nt
TRBV7-8	.	many	TRBJ2-1	CASSPRGAYYNEQFF	TGTGCCAGCAGCCCACGGGGGGCATACTACAATGAGCAGTTCTTC
TRBV27	.	.	TRBJ1-2	CASSQGVGGDGYTF	TGTGCCAGCAGCCAAGGCGTGGGGGGAGATGGCTACACCTTC
TRBV10-3	.	few	TRBJ2-5	CAISETDPGNSQETQYF	TGTGCCATCAGTGAGACCGACCCAGGGAATTCCCAAGAGACCCAGTACTTC
TRBV20-1	.	.	TRBJ2-6	CSAPREGAVGANVLTF	TGCAGTGCTCCCCGGGAGGGGGCAGTTGGGGCCAACGTCCTGACTTTC
TRBV4-2	TRBD2	.	TRBJ2-5	CASSQASGGEFQETQYF	TGTGCCAGCAGCCAAGCTAGCGGGGGAGAGTTTCAAGAGACCCAGTACTTC
TRBV27	.	many	TRBJ1-1	CASSLGFMNTEAFF	TGTGCCAGCAGCTTGGGGTTTATGAACACTGAAGCTTTCTTT
TRBV7-9	.	few	TRBJ1-5	CASSWAQSQPQHF	TGTGCCAGCAGCTGGGCGCAGAGTCAGCCCCAGCATTTT
TRBV5-1	.	few	TRBJ2-1	CASSLGEWLGAPYNEQFF	TGCGCCAGCAGCTTGGGCGAGTGGCTAGGTGCCCCCTACAATGAGCAGTTCTTC
TRBV7-9	.	few	TRBJ1-1	CASSLVGLGQGTEAFF	TGTGCCAGCAGCTTAGTGGGGTTGGGGCAGGGCACTGAAGCTTTCTTT
TRBV7-9	.	few	TRBJ2-3	CASSLLWASSTDTQYF	TGTGCCAGCAGCTTACTTTGGGCCTCTAGCACAGATACGCAGTATTTT
TRBV6-6	.	.	TRBJ1-1	CASSYAVEAFF	TGTGCCAGCAGTTACGCAGTTGAAGCTTTCTTT
TRBV19	TRBD1	.	TRBJ1-6	CASVAGGYNSPLHF	TGTGCCAGTGTCGCAGGGGGCTATAATTCACCCCTCCACTTT
TRBV7-2	TRBD2	many	TRBJ2-1	CASSLVPGASGGDYNEQFF	TGTGCCAGCAGCTTAGTACCAGGCGCTAGCGGGGGGGATTACAATGAGCAGTTCTTC
TRBV7-6	TRBD2	once	TRBJ2-5	CASSYPTGTSGQPGGQYF	TGTGCCAGCAGCTACCCGACGGGGACTAGCGGCCAGCCAGGGGGCCAGTACTTC
TRBV6-2/TRBV6-3	.	.	TRBJ2-6	CASSVGAGANVLTF	TGTGCCAGCAGTGTCGGGGCTGGGGCCAACGTCCTGACTTTC
TRBV10-2	.	.	TRBJ2-2	CASFWDPRLNTGELFF	TGCGCCAGTTTTTGGGATCCCCGATTGAACACCGGGGAGCTGTTTTTT
TRBV6-1	.	.	TRBJ1-1	CVSSKTGINTEAFF	TGTGTCAGCAGTAAAACAGGGATAAACACTGAAGCTTTCTTT
TRBV7-9	.	.	TRBJ2-3	CASSSEVTDTQYF	TGTGCCAGCAGCTCGGAGGTAACAGATACGCAGTATTTT
TRBV12-3/TRBV12-4	TRBD1	many	TRBJ2-7	CASSLGTGGSYEQYF	TGTGCCAGCAGTTTGGGGACAGGGGGCTCCTACGAGCAGTACTTC
TRBV7-4	.	.	TRBJ2-1	CASSPPDSQYVEQFF	TGTGCCAGCAGCCCACCGGACAGCCAATATGTTGAGCAGTTCTTC
TRBV6-2/TRBV6-3	.	many	TRBJ2-3	CASSYSGDTQYF	TGTGCCAGCAGTTACTCGGGAGATACGCAGTATTTT
TRBV5-6	.	.	TRBJ1-2	CASSLEQYGYTF	TGTGCCAGCAGCTTAGAACAGTATGGCTACACCTTC
TRBV12-3/TRBV12-4	TRBD1	.	TRBJ1-4	CASRGTGDATNEKLFF	TGTGCCAGCAGGGGGACAGGGGACGCAACTAATGAAAAACTGTTTTTT
TRBV4-1	.	many	TRBJ2-1	CASSPGRGNEQFF	TGCGCCAGCAGCCCCGGCAGGGGAAATGAGCAGTTCTTC
TRBV7-2	.	many	TRBJ1-6	CGSQGYNSPLHF	TGTGGAAGTCAGGGGTATAATTCACCCCTCCACTTT
TRBV12-3/TRBV12-4	TRBD1	.	TRBJ1-1	CASSPGQGFMNTEAFF	TGTGCCAGCAGTCCGGGACAGGGGTTCATGAACACTGAAGCTTTCTTT
TRBV6-2/TRBV6-3	.	.	TRBJ1-6	CASSYFGDYNSPLHF	TGTGCCAGCAGTTACTTCGGGGATTACAATTCACCCCTCCACTTT
TRBV12-3/TRBV12-4	.	.	TRBJ1-1	CASSLTPSGAFF	TGTGCCAGCAGTTTGACCCCCTCGGGAGCTTTCTTT
TRBV7-9	.	.	TRBJ2-2	CASALGSSNTGELFF	TGTGCCAGCGCATTGGGGTCTTCGAACACCGGGGAGCTGTTTTTT
TRBV28	.	few	TRBJ2-3	CASSSDSNTDTQYF	TGTGCCAGCAGTTCTGACAGTAACACAGATACGCAGTATTTT
TRBV6-2/TRBV6-3	.	few	TRBJ2-5	CASSSPNIQETQYF	TGTGCCAGCAGTTCCCCTAATATCCAAGAGACCCAGTACTTC
TRBV6-1	TRBD2	many	TRBJ2-5	CASSAGETQYF	TGTGCCAGCTCAGCGGGGGAGACCCAGTACTTC
TRBV19	.	few	TRBJ1-1	CASSMGGAGTEAFF	TGTGCCAGTAGTATGGGGGGCGCGGGGACTGAAGCTTTCTTT
TRBV4-1	.	few	TRBJ2-2	CASSQGLLNTGELFF	TGCGCCAGCAGCCAGGGCCTCTTGAACACCGGGGAGCTGTTTTTT
TRBV2	.	few	TRBJ2-3	CASRGATDTQYF	TGTGCCAGCAGGGGGGCCACAGATACGCAGTATTTT
TRBV7-6	TRBD1	few	TRBJ2-5	CASSSLTGSGETQYF	TGTGCCAGCAGCTCCCTGACAGGGTCGGGGGAGACCCAGTACTTC
TRBV7-9	.	few	TRBJ1-1	CASSPPAVVNTEAFF	TGTGCCAGCAGCCCTCCCGCCGTCGTGAACACTGAAGCTTTCTTT